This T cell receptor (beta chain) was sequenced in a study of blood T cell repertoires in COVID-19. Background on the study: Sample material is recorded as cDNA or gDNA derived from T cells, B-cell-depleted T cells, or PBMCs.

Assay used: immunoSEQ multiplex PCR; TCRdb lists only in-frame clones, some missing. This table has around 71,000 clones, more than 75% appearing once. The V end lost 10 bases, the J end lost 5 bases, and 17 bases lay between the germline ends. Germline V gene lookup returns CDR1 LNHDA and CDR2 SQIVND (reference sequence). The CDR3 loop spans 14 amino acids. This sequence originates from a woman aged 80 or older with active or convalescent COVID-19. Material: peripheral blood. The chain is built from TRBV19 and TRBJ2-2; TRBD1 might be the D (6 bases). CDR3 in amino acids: CATTGTGRTGELFF. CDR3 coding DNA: TGTGCCACCACCGGCACAGGGCGGACCGGGGAGCTGTTTTTT.